The 22 T cell receptor beta chains listed next were all sequenced from one sample in a study of CD8 T cells in ankylosing spondylitis. TCRdb itself ran the 5' RACE reads through MiXCR, one entry per CDR3 protein. The data show under 300,000 distinct CDR3 sequences, about 10% seen once. The source material was blood, either unsorted or a sorted T cell fraction (not recorded which). The receptors here all came from a male donor with ankylosing spondylitis or in good health (not recorded which).

A note on this clonotype: A much larger clonotype is one base distant, so this may be a read error. This chain connects TRBV5-6 to TRBJ2-1; 8 bases agree with TRBD2. Germline lookup yields CDR1 SGHDT and CDR2 YYEEEE. The CDR3 is 16 amino acids. The CDR3 protein is CASSGPAGDSCNEQFF. DNA of the CDR3: TGTGCCAGCAGCGGCCCAGCGGGGGATTCCTGCAATGAGCAGTTCTTC.

The rearrangement joins TRBV19 to TRBJ2-1; 7 bases fit TRBD1. The trim removed 6 bases at V and 4 bases at J, leaving 6 bases unmatched. There are 14 residues in the CDR3. The germline gives CDR1 LNHDA, CDR2 SQIVND (reference sequence). CDR3 protein: CASSISTGYNEQFF. CDR3 nucleotide sequence: TGTGCCAGTAGCATATCGACAGGGTACAATGAGCAGTTCTTC.

This clonotype was seen once. This chain uses TRBV3-1 with TRBJ2-1; the match to TRBD2 covers 8 bases. The CDR3 totals 16 residues. Trimming took 5 bases from V and 6 from J; bases not matched to a gene: 12. The germline V gene has CDR1 LGHDT and CDR2 YNNKEL (reference sequence). Written as DNA, the CDR3 is TGTGCCAGCAGCAGAAGGACTAGCCCGGTGCGCAATGAGCAGTTCTTC. It specifies CASSRRTSPVRNEQFF.

The sample holds a few counts of this clonotype. The chain carries TRBV5-1 and TRBJ2-3; possibly TRBD1 or TRBD2 for D (5 bases each). This CDR3 spans 15 amino acids. Germline assignment: CDR1 SGHRS and CDR2 YFSETQ. Trimming cost V 0 bases and J 6 bases, with 14 bases left between them. CDR3 sequence reads: CASSLVGTRQDTQYF. The CDR3 nucleotides are TGCGCCAGCAGCTTGGTCGGGACCCGCCAGGATACGCAGTATTTT.

This clonotype has just a few counts. V and J are TRBV12-3 or TRBV12-4 and TRBJ2-3; D unclear. Trimming cost V 4 bases and J 11 bases, with 19 bases left between them. CDR3 length: 14 amino acids. This CDR3 reads CASSYGSLSGEQYF. The CDR3 coding sequence is TGTGCCAGCAGTTACGGATCACTCTCTGGTGAGCAGTATTTT.

This clonotype was counted ten times or more. CDR3 residues: CASSNSPIVDEQFF. CDR3 bases: TGCGCCAGCAGTAATAGCCCGATAGTAGATGAGCAGTTCTTC. The chain recombines TRBV5-1 with TRBJ2-1; D is unclear. Germline CDR1 SGHRS, CDR2 YFSETQ. The CDR3 is 14 residues long. V lost 5 bases, J lost 8 bases, and 17 bases lay in between.

The sample holds many counts of this clonotype. This chain links TRBV15 with TRBJ1-3, with a tentative D call TRBD1 (5 bases). V shed 3 bases and J shed 0 bases, with 9 bases lying between them. Germline loops: CDR1 LNHNV, CDR2 YYDKDF (reference sequence). The CDR3 consists of 15 residues. The CDR3: CATSSFGASGNTIYF. DNA of the CDR3: TGTGCCACCAGCAGCTTTGGGGCCTCTGGAAACACCATATATTTT.

At least ten counts were recorded for this clonotype. The V call is TRBV5-6, the J call TRBJ2-2, with D uncertain. Germline-derived CDR1 and CDR2 are SGHDT and YYEEEE. With 3 bases removed from V and 2 bases from J, the gap between germline ends came to 11 bases. The CDR3 covers 15 residues. The CDR3 DNA reads as TGTGCCAGCAGCTCGACCGGATTTAACACCGGGGAGCTGTTTTTT. Translating gives CASSSTGFNTGELFF. The full variable domain, in which reference TRBV5-6 and TRBJ2-2 provide the parts outside the CDR3, is DAGVTQSPTHLIKTRGQQVTLRCSPKSGHDTVSWYQQALGQGPQFIFQYYEEEERQRGNFPDRFSGHQFPNYSSELNVNALLLGDSALYLCASSSTGFNTGELFFGEGSRLTVL.

The chain uses TRBV4-2 and TRBJ2-3; 8 nucleotides agree with TRBD2. The CDR3 sequence is 15 residues long. The V and J ends lost 3 bases and 2 bases, in that order; junction bases with no gene match: 4. Looked up from germline, CDR1 is LGHNA and CDR2 is YNFKEQ. This CDR3 reads CASSQTSEVTDTQYF. As DNA, the CDR3 is TGTGCCAGCAGCCAGACTAGCGAGGTCACAGATACGCAGTATTTT.

In this sample, this clonotype turned up many times. The genes are TRBV12-3 or TRBV12-4 and TRBJ2-7; a weak D match, TRBD1 (6 bases). V lost 1 base to trimming and J lost 3 bases, with 13 bases between them. The CDR3 is 15 amino acids. The chain's CDR3 is CASSLVTGRSYEQYF. In DNA, the CDR3 is TGTGCCAGCAGTTTAGTAACAGGGCGGAGCTACGAGCAGTACTTC.

This clonotype occurred many times. The chain couples TRBV12-3 or TRBV12-4 to TRBJ2-3, with 9 positions matching TRBD2. The CDR3 has 14 amino acids. Unmatched junction bases numbered 3, after V lost 8 bases and J lost 0 bases. The CDR3 sequence: CASATSGSTDTQYF. CDR3 DNA sequence: TGTGCCAGCGCGACTAGCGGAAGCACAGATACGCAGTATTTT.

This clonotype was found a few times. The chain couples TRBV9 to TRBJ2-3; the D gene is possibly TRBD2 (5 bases). Germline CDR1 is SGDLS and CDR2 is YYNGEE. This CDR3 is built from 11 residues. V was trimmed by 5 bases and J by 6 bases, leaving 7 bases between them. CDR3 coding DNA: TGTGCCAGCAGATCTAGCGATACGCAGTATTTT. Translating it yields CASRSSDTQYF.

The sample holds many counts of this clonotype. The chain is built from TRBV7-8 and TRBJ1-1; D is uncertain. The V end lost 0 bases, the J end lost 2 bases, and 4 bases lay between the germline ends. Per germline, CDR1 SGHVS and CDR2 FQNEAQ. The CDR3 covers 13 residues. The CDR3 DNA follows: TGTGCCAGCAGCTTAGCGGATAACACTGAAGCTTTCTTT. Amino acid sequence: CASSLADNTEAFF.

The table lists this clonotype with many counts. The CDR3 DNA reads TGTGCCATCAGTGAGTTGGTAGGAGCGGGAGGTCATGAGCAGTTCTTC. Translation: CAISELVGAGGHEQFF. V usage is TRBV10-3 and J usage is TRBJ2-1; 9 nucleotides match TRBD2. The CDR3 has 16 amino acids. Germline CDR1 ENHRY, CDR2 SYGVKD. The ends lost 1 base at V and 8 bases at J; junction bases unmatched: 9.

This clonotype has a count of ten or more. V is TRBV27 and J is TRBJ2-4, with 7 bases that match TRBD1. In germline, CDR1 is MNHEY, CDR2 SMNVEV (reference sequence). Losses at the gene ends were 3 bases for V and 0 bases for J; bases not matched to a gene: 2. This CDR3 spans 15 amino acids. Written as DNA, the CDR3 is TGTGCCAGCAGTTTGGGACAGCTAGCCAAAAACATTCAGTACTTC. Its translation is CASSLGQLAKNIQYF.

The chain links TRBV20-1 to TRBJ2-6; D may be TRBD1 (5 bases). This CDR3 has 18 residues. Trimming pared 0 bases from V and 4 bases from J, leaving 19 bases between. From germline, CDR1 is DFQATT and CDR2 SNEGSKA (reference sequence). CDR3 sequence (DNA): TGCAGTGCTAGAGAGTACGTGGGGCGTACTCTGGGGGCCAACGTCCTGACTTTC. It is translated as CSAREYVGRTLGANVLTF.

This clonotype has a count of ten or more. The rearrangement links TRBV15 to TRBJ1-3, with no clear D. CDR1 is LNHNV, CDR2 YYDKDF, per germline (reference sequence). The CDR3 extends over 16 amino acids. Trimming took off 0 bases at V and 0 bases at J, with 9 bases between the two ends. CDR3: CATSRDRGNSGNTIYF. Here the CDR3 DNA reads TGTGCCACCAGCAGAGATCGCGGGAACTCTGGAAACACCATATATTTT.

This clonotype was picked up many times. V gene TRBV10-3 combines with J gene TRBJ2-5, with unresolved D. This CDR3 region has 13 residues. V dropped 2 bases and J dropped 5 bases, with 9 bases sitting between them. CDR1 is ENHRY, CDR2 SYGVKD, per germline. The CDR3 DNA is TGTGCCATCAGTGAGCTCCTCGTGGAGACCCAGTACTTC. Protein sequence: CAISELLVETQYF.

The chain is built from TRBV20-1 and TRBJ1-2; TRBD1 agrees at 9 bases. Losses at the gene ends were 3 bases for V and 4 bases for J; bases not matched to a gene: 6. There are 14 residues in the CDR3. CDR1 is DFQATT, CDR2 SNEGSKA, per germline (reference sequence). The CDR3 DNA follows: TGCAGTGCTAGTCCGGACAGGGGAAGCTATGGCTACACCTTC. It is translated as CSASPDRGSYGYTF.

The chain is built from TRBV7-6 and TRBJ2-2; no firm D call. CDR3 size: 13 residues. CDR1 and CDR2 from the germline V gene are SGHVS and FNYEAQ. The ends were cut back, 3 bases at V and 7 bases at J, with 9 bases in the middle. DNA of the CDR3: TGTGCCAGCAGCTTCCTGCTTTTCGGGGAGCTGTTTTTT. It codes for CASSFLLFGELFF.

This clonotype was seen many times. Written as DNA, the CDR3 is TGTGCCAGCAGCCGCGGACTAGCGGATTACAATGAGCAGTTCTTC. It codes for CASSRGLADYNEQFF. The V and J genes are TRBV4-2 and TRBJ2-1; 10 positions match TRBD2. V lost 4 bases, J lost 4 bases, and 4 bases stayed unmatched. Germline CDR1 reads LGHNA; CDR2 reads YNFKEQ. The length of the CDR3 is 15 residues.

The rearrangement uses TRBV16 and TRBJ1-1; D is ambiguous. Between the trimmed V and J ends, which lost 2 bases and 4 bases, there was a span of 14 bases. Per the germline V gene, CDR1 is KGHSY and CDR2 is FQNENV. The CDR3 is made up of 15 amino acids. The CDR3 coding sequence is TGTGCCAGCAGCCAAACCGTTACAGCGGGCACTGAAGCTTTCTTT. Residues: CASSQTVTAGTEAFF.